The 2 T cell receptor beta chains below all came from one sample that was sequenced in a study of shared clonotypes between healthy human individuals. Clones were sequenced by immunoSEQ multiplex PCR, and TCRdb holds only the in-frame ones, with some missing. The sample includes 2 million to 2.5 million clones, 85% to 95% of them seen just once. The sample consisted of naive CD4+ T cells from PBMCs. Subset in this sample: CD45RA+ positively selected. The receptors were gathered from a man aged 18 to 29 in good health. Some clones in this sample may be carry-over from other donors' samples.

This chain links TRBV11-2 with TRBJ2-1; 8 bases map to TRBD2. Germline CDR1 and CDR2: SGHAT and FQNNGV. There are 14 residues in the CDR3. Germline trimming cut 6 bases from V and 3 bases from J; bases unmatched to any gene: 4. The CDR3 sequence: CASRLADYYNEQFF. In DNA, the CDR3 is TGTGCCAGCAGACTAGCGGACTACTACAATGAGCAGTTCTTC.

The chain has TRBV7-9 and TRBJ1-1; D perhaps matches TRBD1 (6 bases). The CDR3 consists of 14 residues. The germline V gene encodes CDR1 SEHNR and CDR2 FQNEAQ (reference sequence). V lost 6 bases and J lost 6, with 17 bases in between. The CDR3 reads CASRATGAVAEAFF. The CDR3 nucleotides read TGTGCCAGCAGAGCCACGGGGGCAGTTGCTGAAGCTTTCTTT.